This T cell receptor (beta chain) originates from a study of OX40 agonist ivuxolimab in advanced cancers. Across the study: Dose-escalation patients' cancers were hepatocellular carcinoma, melanoma, renal cell or head and neck cancer. Partial responses were achieved by three patients: one hepatocellular carcinoma, two cutaneous melanoma. Study-wide results and limits: In the 0.1-3.0 mg/kg groups, partial responders showed among the lowest expansion. CD8+ T cells (on average) carried more expanded clones than CD4+ T cells.

In the case of this clone: Its target is not known.

The CDR3 length is 15 residues. Trimming stripped 0 bases from V and 1 base from J, with 7 bases between. Germline V gene sequence: CDR1 MNHEY, CDR2 SMNVEV (reference sequence). This table comes from immunoSEQ multiplex PCR, and its TCRdb copy is limited to in-frame clones, with some not included. The table has tens of thousands of clones, 70% to 90% seen once. This rearrangement joins TRBV27 to TRBJ1-5; D uncertain. Sequencing used CD4+ or CD8+ T cells sorted from blood, obtained in a trial of the OX40 agonist ivuxolimab. This TCR derives from an adult with an advanced solid tumor such as melanoma, head and neck, liver or kidney cancer. The CDR3 DNA sequence: TGTGCCAGCAGTTTATCCCCCGGGAGCAATCAGCCCCAGCATTTT. Protein product: CASSLSPGSNQPQHF.